This T cell receptor beta chain was captured in a study of cytomegalovirus exposure and HLA in healthy donors. Overall study: Prior work identified 100 million to 130 million unique TCR beta sequences in around 170 million T cells.

Looked up from germline, CDR1 is MNHEY and CDR2 is SVGAGI. The CDR3 extends over 16 amino acids. The study ran its PCR with 60 Vbeta and 13 Jbeta primers. The protocol was immunoSEQ multiplex PCR, while the TCRdb copy is restricted to in-frame clones and leaves out a portion. The sample includes approximately 170,000 clones, 65% to 70% of them seen just once. In the case of this clone: What it binds is not known. The junction does not match germline at one end; this may be a read error.

Study-wide results and caveats: In a later analysis, parvovirus B19, influenza, CMV and Epstein-Barr virus appeared linked to several top co-occurrence clusters. The likely explanation for a cluster of highly shared sequence variants was sequencing artifact.

This receptor was obtained from a woman between 18 and 30 years old in good health and CMV-seropositive. The chain joins TRBV6-5 to TRBJ2-5, with TRBD1 matching over 10 bases. What was sequenced was PBMCs. The CDR3 protein is CASSYSPTGGQETRYF. The CDR3 DNA reads as TGTGCCAGCAGTTACTCGCCGACAGGGGGCCAAGAGACCCGGTACTTC.